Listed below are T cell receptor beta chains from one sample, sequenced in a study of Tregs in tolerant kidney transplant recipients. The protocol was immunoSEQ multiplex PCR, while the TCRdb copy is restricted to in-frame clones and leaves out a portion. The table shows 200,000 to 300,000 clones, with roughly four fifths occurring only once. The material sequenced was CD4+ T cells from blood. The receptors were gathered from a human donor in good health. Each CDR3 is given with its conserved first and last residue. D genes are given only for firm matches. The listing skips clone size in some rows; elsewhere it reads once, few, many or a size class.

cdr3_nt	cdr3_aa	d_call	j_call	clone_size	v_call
TGTGCCAGCAGTTACTCTTCGATAGGTGAAGCTTTCTTT	CASSYSSIGEAFF	-	TRBJ1-1	-	TRBV6-5
TGCGCCAGCAGCCCGGACGGGGAAGAGACCCAGTACTTC	CASSPDGEETQYF	-	TRBJ2-5	-	TRBV4-1
TGTGCCAGCACCCCGACAGGGGGCGCCTCTGGAAACACCATATATTTT	CASTPTGGASGNTIYF	TRBD1	TRBJ1-3	-	TRBV7-9
TGTGCCAGCAGCTTGGGTAAAGCGGGGACCAGCTCTGGAAACACCATATATTTT	CASSLGKAGTSSGNTIYF	-	TRBJ1-3	-	TRBV5-4
TGTGCCAGCAGACGACAGGGCTCAACGCAAGAGACCCAGTACTTC	CASRRQGSTQETQYF	TRBD1	TRBJ2-5	-	TRBV6-1
TGTGCCAGCAGTGAAGGTAGGAGCTTCGGGGGGTTCTGGCAGCCCCAGCATTTT	CASSEGRSFGGFWQPQHF	-	TRBJ1-5	-	TRBV6-1
TGTGCCTGGAGTGTAAAGGCCGGGGAGCTGTTTTTT	CAWSVKAGELFF	-	TRBJ2-2	-	TRBV30
TGTGCCAGCAGTCCCCGGAGAACGGACGGGGAGCAGTACTTC	CASSPRRTDGEQYF	-	TRBJ2-7	-	TRBV2
TGTGCCAGCAGCCCCGGACTAGCGAACACCGGGGAGCTGTTTTTT	CASSPGLANTGELFF	TRBD2	TRBJ2-2	once	TRBV7-3
TGTGCCAGTAGTAGAAACCAAATTCCGGGACTAGCGTTCACAGATACGCAGTATTTT	CASSRNQIPGLAFTDTQYF	TRBD2	TRBJ2-3	-	TRBV19
TGTGCCAGCAGCTCGAGCATTAGCGGGAGCCCTACGAATTTT	CASSSSISGSPTNF	TRBD2	TRBJ2-3	-	TRBV7-2
TGTGCCAGCAGCAAGGGACAGCCCATCTATGGCTACACCTTC	CASSKGQPIYGYTF	TRBD1	TRBJ1-2	-	TRBV5-4
TGTGCCAGTAGTAAAGGTAGCAATCAGCCCCAGCATTTT	CASSKGSNQPQHF	-	TRBJ1-5	-	TRBV19
TGTGCCAGCAGCTACCTTGGACAGGGGGGTGTCTTCTTCTTC	CASSYLGQGGVFFF	TRBD1	TRBJ1-2	few	TRBV9
TGCGCCAGCAGCCGATCCGGGACAGGGGGTCAACCCCAGCATTTT	CASSRSGTGGQPQHF	TRBD1	TRBJ1-5	-	TRBV5-1
TGTGCCAGCAGCTTAGGTGGACAGGGGGCTGGAAACACCATATATTTT	CASSLGGQGAGNTIYF	TRBD1	TRBJ1-3	-	TRBV7-9
TGTGCCAGCAGCGCAGGGGTTACTTATGGCTACACCTTC	CASSAGVTYGYTF	-	TRBJ1-2	few	TRBV7-9
TGCGCCAGCAGCTTGGGTGGGACAGCAGCCTACGAGCAGTACTTC	CASSLGGTAAYEQYF	TRBD1	TRBJ2-7	-	TRBV5-1
TGTGCCAGCCAAATCTTGCTTAGCGGCGTCAATCAGCCCCAGCATTTT	CASQILLSGVNQPQHF	-	TRBJ1-5	-	TRBV19
TGTGCCAGCAGCCAAGTCGCCGGACCCCCCGGCGACATTCAGTACTTC	CASSQVAGPPGDIQYF	-	TRBJ2-4	once	TRBV4-2
TGTGCCAGTAGTATTCTTATAAGTCAGCCCCAGCATTTT	CASSILISQPQHF	-	TRBJ1-5	-	TRBV19
TGTGCCAGTTGTCAGACTGGGGGTCGCAATCAGCCCCAGCATTTT	CASCQTGGRNQPQHF	-	TRBJ1-5	-	TRBV19
TGTGCCAGTAGTATATATCGAGCGGGCCCAGAAGAAGGCTACACCTTC	CASSIYRAGPEEGYTF	-	TRBJ1-2	once	TRBV19
TGTGCCAGCAGCGGCTTTGTGGGGGAGAACACTGAAGCTTTCTTT	CASSGFVGENTEAFF	-	TRBJ1-1	-	TRBV7-3
TGTGCCAGCAGCTTCGGGGGTGGAAGCTACAATGAGCAGTTCTTC	CASSFGGGSYNEQFF	-	TRBJ2-1	-	TRBV7-9
TGTGCCAGCAGTGTGACAGGGAACCACGAGCAGTACTTC	CASSVTGNHEQYF	TRBD1	TRBJ2-7	-	TRBV6-4
TGTGCCAGCAGTGAAGGGGGGTCGGGAGAGGCCCAAGAGACCCAGTACTTC	CASSEGGSGEAQETQYF	-	TRBJ2-5	-	TRBV25-1
TGTGCCAGCAGTGCAGGGTTTGGCAATCAGCCCCAGCATTTT	CASSAGFGNQPQHF	-	TRBJ1-5	-	TRBV6-5
TGTGCCAGCAGTTGGACTAGCGGGAGTGGCACCGGGGAGCTGTTTTTT	CASSWTSGSGTGELFF	TRBD2	TRBJ2-2	-	TRBV6-5
TGTGCCAGCTCACCCTCAATACCCGGGACAGGGGCCTCCGAGCAGTACTTC	CASSPSIPGTGASEQYF	TRBD1	TRBJ2-7	-	TRBV18
TGTGCCAGCTCACCGGCGGGGACGGCAGATACGCAGTATTTT	CASSPAGTADTQYF	-	TRBJ2-3	-	TRBV18
TGCGCCAGCAGCTTTAGTCAGGGGACGAAGACCCAGTACTTC	CASSFSQGTKTQYF	-	TRBJ2-5	-	TRBV5-1
TGTGCCAGCAGTGAAGCGTCGAGGGGCTCCTATAATTCACCCCTCCACTTT	CASSEASRGSYNSPLHF	-	TRBJ1-6	-	TRBV6-1
TGTGCCAGCAGTGATGATAGTAACCACTCTGGCTACACCTTC	CASSDDSNHSGYTF	-	TRBJ1-2	-	TRBV2
TGTGCCAGCAGCTTGGGACAGGCTGAAGCTTTCTTT	CASSLGQAEAFF	TRBD1	TRBJ1-1	-	TRBV7-9
TGTGCCAGCTCACCACCGTGGCAGGGGCTCACCGGGGAGCTGTTTTTT	CASSPPWQGLTGELFF	-	TRBJ2-2	-	TRBV18
TGTGCCAGCAGCATTACCCGGGACATTTACGAGCAGTACTTC	CASSITRDIYEQYF	-	TRBJ2-7	-	TRBV7-8
TGCGCCAGCAGCCGACCTTATCCGGGACAGGCCGCCTACAATGAGCAGTTCTTC	CASSRPYPGQAAYNEQFF	TRBD1	TRBJ2-1	-	TRBV4-1
TGTGCCACCAGCAGAGAGAGTACAGCGGGCAATCAGCCCCAGCATTTT	CATSRESTAGNQPQHF	-	TRBJ1-5	-	TRBV15
TGCGCCAGCGGTACCGGGACTTTTACCTCCAATGAGCAGTTCTTC	CASGTGTFTSNEQFF	-	TRBJ2-1	-	TRBV5-1
TGTGCCAGCAGACCGGGACCGGGCACAGATACGCAGTATTTT	CASRPGPGTDTQYF	-	TRBJ2-3	-	TRBV7-8
TGTGCCAGTAGTAAAAGGGGACAGGGTTACAATGAGCAGTTCTTC	CASSKRGQGYNEQFF	TRBD1	TRBJ2-1	-	TRBV19
TGTGCCAGCAGGCCCTCGGGGGGAGGCACTGAAGCTTTCTTT	CASRPSGGGTEAFF	-	TRBJ1-1	-	TRBV6-1
TGTGCCAGCAGTGGCCGGGACAGACTGAACACTGAAGCTTTCTTT	CASSGRDRLNTEAFF	TRBD1	TRBJ1-1	-	TRBV6-1
TGTGCCAGTGGGAGGGGCAGCACCATGAACACTGAAGCTTTCTTT	CASGRGSTMNTEAFF	-	TRBJ1-1	once	TRBV19
TGTGCCAGCAGCTTAGGACCCTCACCCCTCCACTTT	CASSLGPSPLHF	-	TRBJ1-6	-	TRBV7-8
TGTGCCAGCAGTTTTGTAGGGGGCATAGACTACGAGCAGTACTTC	CASSFVGGIDYEQYF	TRBD1	TRBJ2-7	few	TRBV6-5
TGTGCCAGCAGCCAAATCGAGACAGGGGATGCCACAGATACGCAGTATTTT	CASSQIETGDATDTQYF	TRBD1	TRBJ2-3	-	TRBV11-1
TGTGCCTGGAGTATTAGCGGGAACCTCTACGAGCAGTACTTC	CAWSISGNLYEQYF	TRBD2	TRBJ2-7	once	TRBV30
TGTGCCAGCAGCCCCCCTAGCGGGAGCCCTGATACGCAGTATTTT	CASSPPSGSPDTQYF	TRBD2	TRBJ2-3	-	TRBV7-8
TGTGCCAGCAGCTTAGCGGGGAGTGCGGCCTTCTCTGGGGCCAACGTCCTGACTTTC	CASSLAGSAAFSGANVLTF	-	TRBJ2-6	-	TRBV7-2
TGTGCCAGCAGCCAAGGACAGACGAACACTGAAGCTTTCTTT	CASSQGQTNTEAFF	-	TRBJ1-1	-	TRBV5-4
TGTGCCAGCAGCTTAAGCGGGAACACTGAAGCTTTCTTT	CASSLSGNTEAFF	-	TRBJ1-1	-	TRBV7-9
TGTGCCAGCAGCCGGAGGACTGGATCCTACAATGAGCAGTTCTTC	CASSRRTGSYNEQFF	-	TRBJ2-1	-	TRBV21-1
TGTGCCAGCAGCCGGACTTGGGACCGTCCCTACGAGCAGTACTTC	CASSRTWDRPYEQYF	-	TRBJ2-7	-	TRBV7-2
TGTGCCAGCAGCTTGATGTCAACCTCTCCCGGGGAGCTGTTTTTT	CASSLMSTSPGELFF	-	TRBJ2-2	-	TRBV5-5
TGTGCCAGCAGCCCGCATTACAGGGGGCTGTACAATGAGCAGTTCTTC	CASSPHYRGLYNEQFF	TRBD1	TRBJ2-1	-	TRBV7-9